The following is a T cell receptor (beta chain) sequence with its context. What it binds is unknown. This entry belongs to a study of CD8 T cells in Susac syndrome. The overall study: Under ten of the sequenced Susac syndrome patients were in remission, and more than 5 had active disease. Blood was drawn from patients with Susac syndrome. At that point, they were therapy-naive, on corticosteroids, or on intravenous immunoglobulin alone. Findings and limits, study-wide: CD8+ clonal expansion in Susac peaked in TEMRA cells and active patients.

cDNA came from about 0.5 to 1 ug RNA primed by random hexamers. TCRdb redid the calling of the immunoSEQ multiplex PCR reads with MiXCR, one entry per CDR3 protein. The sample has roughly 100,000 distinct CDR3 sequences; 95% to 96% are singletons. V shed 4 bases and J shed 7 bases, with 14 bases lying between them. There are 13 residues in the CDR3. Looked up from germline, CDR1 is SGHDN and CDR2 is FVKESK. This TCR derives from a human donor with Susac syndrome. This chain connects TRBV14 to TRBJ2-7, with no clear D. Material for sequencing was CD8+ T cells from PBMCs. The CDR3 sequence is CASSLYPTSEQYF. The CDR3 coding sequence is TGTGCCAGCAGCCTCTACCCCACGTCAGAGCAGTACTTC.